The clone carrying this TCR beta chain was detected only a few times. The V end was cut by 3 bases, the J end by 7 bases, with 19 bases between. CDR1 is SNHLY, CDR2 FYNNEI, per germline. The CDR3 is 15 residues long. The data are from a study of control samples from healthy donors and cancer patients. The protocol was immunoSEQ multiplex PCR, while the TCRdb copy is restricted to in-frame clones and leaves out a portion. The sample shows 90,000 to 100,000 clones, approximately 80% of them seen only once. Sequencing input: blood. The clonotype was recovered from a woman aged 25 to 39 in good health. This sequence joins TRBV2 and TRBJ2-7; no clear D gene. The CDR3 sequence is CASSEGRSTLGEQYF. The CDR3 DNA reads TGTGCCAGCAGTGAGGGCCGATCGACGCTTGGGGAGCAGTACTTC. Variable domain in full (rest from reference TRBV2 and TRBJ2-7): EPEVTQTPSHQVTQMGQEVILRCVPISNHLYFYWYRQILGQKVEFLVSFYNNEISEKSEIFDDQFSVERPDGSNFTLKIRSTKLEDSAMYFCASSEGRSTLGEQYFGPGTRLTVT.